This entry features one T cell receptor beta chain sequence. The clone's antigen remains unknown. The record has no base qualities; no much larger clone is one base away. These data come from a study of blood T cell repertoires in COVID-19 (dated by TCRdb to 2019 to 2021). In terms of the full investigation: Samples from collaborators originated in the United States, Italy and Spain and spanned both the acute and convalescent phases of COVID-19. The prospective study material was composed of cDNA or gDNA derived from T cells, B-cell-depleted T cells, or PBMCs. The dataset comprised deeply sampled blood TCRbeta repertoires from subjects exposed to, actively infected with, or recovered from COVID-19. The repertoires were released in a freely available public database intended as a resource for research on the immune response to SARS-CoV-2. The samples were drawn from two sources: the first 160 participants of the ongoing ImmuneRACE study, and 1,200 or so subjects contributed by 6 global collaborators. Nearly every sample came with metadata listing a de-identified subject ID, COVID-19 status, age in years and sex. Where available, HLA class I and class II types were taken from metadata supplied by the sample provider and were not determined by assay-based typing.

Each collaborating institution followed its own protocols to collect whole blood in K2EDTA tubes. Collaborator samples were shipped for TCRbeta analysis as frozen whole blood, isolated PBMCs, or DNA extracted from either sample type. Here is what the overall study found, with its caveats: The quantity of clinical and demographic metadata differed by source and by participant and was supplied without curation.

CDR1 MNHEY and CDR2 SVGAGI are derived from the germline V gene. V is shortened by 0 bases, J by 4 bases, and the region joining them spans 10 bases. From the cysteine through the phenylalanine, the CDR3 covers 14 amino acids. The CDR3 DNA has 42 bases and is translated from base 1. TCRbeta CDR3 regions were amplified from genomic DNA by means of the immunoSEQ Assay, a bias-controlled multiplex PCR. For the original study's pipeline: The number of nucleated cells in each sample was estimated from the amplification of reference gene primers within the assay. To quantify the absolute abundance of each unique TCRbeta CDR3 rearrangement, sequence reads were collapsed and filtered. Productive Simpson clonality was computed per sample as the square root of Simpson's diversity index over productive rearrangements. The clones in this table, taken by TCRdb from immuneACCESS, are in-frame only. Not every clone is retained; where verified, under half of the shortfall comes from an unresolved V gene, and the cause of the rest is unknown. From that table come the V and J calls and clone size; the DNA was used to work out D and trimming. The sample records about 87,000 clones, around 88% of which are singletons. Approximately 17% of the sample is in the top ten clones.

This TCR derives from a woman aged 55-69 years with acute or convalescent COVID-19. The sequence links TRBV6-5 to TRBJ2-7; TRBD1 could be the D gene, as 5 bases match. The sequenced sample was peripheral blood. The nucleotide sequence is TGTGCCAGCAGTTACTCGCGACAGACTTACGAGCAGTACTTC. This sequence encodes CASSYSRQTYEQYF.